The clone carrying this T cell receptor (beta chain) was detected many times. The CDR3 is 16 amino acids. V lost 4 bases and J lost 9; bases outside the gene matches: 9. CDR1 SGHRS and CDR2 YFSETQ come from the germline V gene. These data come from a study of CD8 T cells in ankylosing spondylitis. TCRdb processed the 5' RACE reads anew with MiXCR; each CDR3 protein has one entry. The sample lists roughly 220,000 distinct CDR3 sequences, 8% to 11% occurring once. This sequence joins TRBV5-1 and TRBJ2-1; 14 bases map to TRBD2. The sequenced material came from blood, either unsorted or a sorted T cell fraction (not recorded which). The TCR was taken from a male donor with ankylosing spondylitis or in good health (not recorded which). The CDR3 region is CASSPRLAGGQGEQFF. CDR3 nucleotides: TGCGCCAGCAGCCCTCGACTAGCGGGGGGGCAGGGTGAGCAGTTCTTC.